This T cell receptor (beta chain) was sequenced in a study of OX40 agonist ivuxolimab in advanced cancers. Study at large: The dose-escalation group included hepatocellular carcinoma, melanoma, renal cell carcinoma and head and neck cancer. Checkpoint inhibitors had been given previously to 35% to 50% of patients. Study outcomes and limitations: Low normalized T-cell clonal expansion was also seen in some nonresponders. Compared with CD4+, CD8+ T cells on average had more expanded clones.

Only in-frame clones appear in the TCRdb table, and some are missing; sequencing was by immunoSEQ multiplex PCR. The repertoire holds roughly 34,000 clones, with 70% to 80% as singletons. V lost 10 bases, J lost 0 bases, and 14 bases stayed unmatched. The germline V gene has CDR1 ENHRY and CDR2 SYGVKD. There are 18 residues in the CDR3. Concerning this clone itself: Its antigen is unidentified.

The specimen comprised CD4+ or CD8+ T cells sorted from blood, sampled in a trial of the OX40 agonist ivuxolimab. This clonotype originated in an adult with an advanced solid tumor such as melanoma, head and neck, liver or kidney cancer. This chain joins TRBV10-3 and TRBJ2-5, with TRBD2 matching over 13 bases. Here the CDR3 DNA reads TGTGCCACCAAAACCCGACTAGCGGGGGGCCTGTACCAAGAGACCCAGTACTTC. Protein: CATKTRLAGGLYQETQYF.